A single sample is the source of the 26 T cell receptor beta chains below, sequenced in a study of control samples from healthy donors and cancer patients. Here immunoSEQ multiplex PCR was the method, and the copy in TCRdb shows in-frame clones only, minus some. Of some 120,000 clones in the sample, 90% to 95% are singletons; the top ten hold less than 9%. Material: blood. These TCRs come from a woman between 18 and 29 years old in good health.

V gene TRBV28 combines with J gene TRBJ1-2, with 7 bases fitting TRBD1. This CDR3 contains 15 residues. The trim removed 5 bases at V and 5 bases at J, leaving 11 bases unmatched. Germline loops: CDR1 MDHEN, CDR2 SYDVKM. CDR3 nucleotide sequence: TGTGCCAGCAGTACGCTCTCAGGGGGAGGGTATGGCTACACCTTC. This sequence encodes CASSTLSGGGYGYTF.

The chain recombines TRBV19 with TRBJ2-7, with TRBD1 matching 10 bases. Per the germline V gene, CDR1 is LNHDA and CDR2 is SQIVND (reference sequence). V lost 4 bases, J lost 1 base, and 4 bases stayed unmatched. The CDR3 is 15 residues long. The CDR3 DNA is TGTGCCAGTAGTACGCCGGGACAGGGGTCCTACGAGCAGTACTTC. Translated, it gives CASSTPGQGSYEQYF.

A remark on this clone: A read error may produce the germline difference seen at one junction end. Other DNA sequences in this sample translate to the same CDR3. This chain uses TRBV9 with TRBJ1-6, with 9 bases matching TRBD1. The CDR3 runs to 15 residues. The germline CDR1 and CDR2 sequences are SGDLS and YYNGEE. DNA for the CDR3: TGTGCTAGCAGCGATTCGGACAGGGGTAATTCACCCCTCCACTTT. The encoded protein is CASSDSDRGNSPLHF.

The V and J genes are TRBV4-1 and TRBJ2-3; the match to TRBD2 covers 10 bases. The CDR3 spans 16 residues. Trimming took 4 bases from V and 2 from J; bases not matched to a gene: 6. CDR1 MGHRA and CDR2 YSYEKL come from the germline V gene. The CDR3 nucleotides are TGCGCCAGCAGCCCACCAGCGGGAGGGATCACAGATACGCAGTATTTT. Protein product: CASSPPAGGITDTQYF.

The CDR3 coding sequence is TGTGCCAGCAGCGCCCAGGAAAACATTCAGTACTTC. This gives the protein CASSAQENIQYF. This sequence joins TRBV7-2 and TRBJ2-4; the D is unclear. V gave up 5 bases and J gave up 5 bases, with 7 bases separating them. The CDR3 has 12 residues. The V gene's germline CDR1 is SGHTA and CDR2 FQGNSA. The whole variable domain, filled in from reference TRBV7-2 and TRBJ2-4, reads GAGVSQSPSNKVTEKGKDVELRCDPISGHTALYWYRQSLGQGLEFLIYFQGNSAPDKSGLPSDRFSAERTGGSVSTLTIQRTQQEDSAVYLCASSAQENIQYFGAGTRLSVL.

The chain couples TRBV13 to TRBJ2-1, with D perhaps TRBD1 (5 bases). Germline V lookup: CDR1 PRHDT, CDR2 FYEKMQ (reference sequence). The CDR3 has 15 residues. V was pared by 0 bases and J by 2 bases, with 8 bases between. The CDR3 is CASSLGPGTYNEQFF. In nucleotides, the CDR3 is TGTGCCAGCAGCTTAGGTCCAGGGACCTACAATGAGCAGTTCTTC. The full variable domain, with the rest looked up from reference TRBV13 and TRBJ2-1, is AAGVIQSPRHLIKEKRETATLKCYPIPRHDTVYWYQQGPGQDPQFLISFYEKMQSDKGSIPDRFSAQQFSDYHSELNMSSLELGDSALYFCASSLGPGTYNEQFFGPGTRLTVL.

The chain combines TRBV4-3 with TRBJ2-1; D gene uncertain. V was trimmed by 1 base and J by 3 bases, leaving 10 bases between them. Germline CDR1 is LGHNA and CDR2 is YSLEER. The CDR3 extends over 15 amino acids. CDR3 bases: TGCGCCAGCAGCCAAGGATCGGGCCTCTACAATGAGCAGTTCTTC. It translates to CASSQGSGLYNEQFF.

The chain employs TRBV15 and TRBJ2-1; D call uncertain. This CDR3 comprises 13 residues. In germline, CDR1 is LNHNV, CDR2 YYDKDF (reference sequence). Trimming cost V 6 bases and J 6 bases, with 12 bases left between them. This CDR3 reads CATSRILVNEQFF. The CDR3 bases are TGTGCCACCAGTCGGATTCTCGTCAATGAGCAGTTCTTC.

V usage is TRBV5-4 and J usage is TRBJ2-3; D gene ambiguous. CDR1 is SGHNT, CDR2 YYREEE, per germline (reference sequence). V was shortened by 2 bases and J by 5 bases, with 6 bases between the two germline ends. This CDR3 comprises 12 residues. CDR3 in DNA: TGTGCCAGCAGCTTAGGTCAAGATACGCAGTATTTT. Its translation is CASSLGQDTQYF.

CDR3 nucleotide sequence: TGCGCCAGCAGGAGGACAGGGGGCACGGCCAAAAACATTCAGTACTTC. Protein product: CASRRTGGTAKNIQYF. This chain joins TRBV5-1 and TRBJ2-4; TRBD1 agrees at 11 bases. CDR3 length: 16 amino acids. J gave up 1 base and V 5 bases, and 5 bases lay outside the gene matches. Germline V gene sequence: CDR1 SGHRS, CDR2 YFSETQ.

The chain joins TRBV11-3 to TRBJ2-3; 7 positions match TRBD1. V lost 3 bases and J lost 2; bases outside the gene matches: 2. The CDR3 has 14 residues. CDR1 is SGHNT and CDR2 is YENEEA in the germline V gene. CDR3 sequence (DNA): TGTGCCAGCAGCTTTACAGGGGACACAGATACGCAGTATTTT. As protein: CASSFTGDTDTQYF. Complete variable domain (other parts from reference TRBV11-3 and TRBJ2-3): EAGVVQSPRYKIIEKKQPVAFWCNPISGHNTLYWYLQNLGQGPELLIRYENEEAVDDSQLPKDRFSAERLKGVDSTLKIQPAELGDSAVYLCASSFTGDTDTQYFGPGTRLTVL.

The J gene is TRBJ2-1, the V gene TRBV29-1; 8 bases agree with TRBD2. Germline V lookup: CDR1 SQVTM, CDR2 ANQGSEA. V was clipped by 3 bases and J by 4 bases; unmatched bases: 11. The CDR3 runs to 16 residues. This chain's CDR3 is CSVEPSGGSLYNEQFF. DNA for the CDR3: TGCAGCGTTGAGCCCTCGGGAGGGAGCTTATACAATGAGCAGTTCTTC.

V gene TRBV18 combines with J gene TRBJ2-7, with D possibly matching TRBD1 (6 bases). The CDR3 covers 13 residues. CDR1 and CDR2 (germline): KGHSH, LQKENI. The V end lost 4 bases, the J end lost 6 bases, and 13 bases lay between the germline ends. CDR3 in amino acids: CASSQDRNTEQYF. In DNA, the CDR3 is TGTGCCAGCTCACAGGACAGAAACACCGAGCAGTACTTC. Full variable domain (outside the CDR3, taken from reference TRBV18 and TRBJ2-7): NAGVMQNPRHLVRRRGQEARLRCSPMKGHSHVYWYRQLPEEGLKFMVYLQKENIIDESGMPKERFSAEFPKEGPSILRIQQVVRGDSAAYFCASSQDRNTEQYFGPGTRLTVT.

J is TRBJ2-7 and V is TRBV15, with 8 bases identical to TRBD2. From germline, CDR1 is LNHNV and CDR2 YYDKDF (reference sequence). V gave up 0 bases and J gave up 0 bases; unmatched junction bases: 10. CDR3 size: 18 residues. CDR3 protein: CATSREPVRGRSSYEQYF. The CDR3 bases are TGTGCCACCAGCAGAGAACCTGTTCGCGGGAGGTCCTCCTACGAGCAGTACTTC.

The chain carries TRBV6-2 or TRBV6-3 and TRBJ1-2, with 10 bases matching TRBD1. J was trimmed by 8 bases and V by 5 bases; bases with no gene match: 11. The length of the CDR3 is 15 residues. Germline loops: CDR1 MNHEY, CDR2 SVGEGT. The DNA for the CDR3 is TGTGCCAGCAGTCACTTCGTCGGACAGGGGGACGGCTACACCTTC. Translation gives CASSHFVGQGDGYTF.

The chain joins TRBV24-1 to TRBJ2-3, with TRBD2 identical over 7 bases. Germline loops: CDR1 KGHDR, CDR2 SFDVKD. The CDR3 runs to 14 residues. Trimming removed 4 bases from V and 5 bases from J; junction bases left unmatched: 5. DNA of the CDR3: TGTGCCACCAGTGACCCCCGGGAGGTAGATACGCAGTATTTT. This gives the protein CATSDPREVDTQYF.

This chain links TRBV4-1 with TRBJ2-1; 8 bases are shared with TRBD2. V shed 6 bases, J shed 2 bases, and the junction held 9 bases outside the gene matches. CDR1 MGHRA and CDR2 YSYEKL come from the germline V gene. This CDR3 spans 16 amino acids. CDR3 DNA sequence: TGCGCCAGCAGTACTAGGAGCGGGAGCCCCTACAATGAGCAGTTCTTC. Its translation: CASSTRSGSPYNEQFF.

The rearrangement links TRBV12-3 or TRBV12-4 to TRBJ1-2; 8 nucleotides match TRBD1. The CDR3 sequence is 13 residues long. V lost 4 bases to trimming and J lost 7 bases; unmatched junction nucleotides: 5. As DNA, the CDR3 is TGTGCCAGCAGTTCAACAGGGGGGGGTGGCTACACCTTC. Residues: CASSSTGGGGYTF.

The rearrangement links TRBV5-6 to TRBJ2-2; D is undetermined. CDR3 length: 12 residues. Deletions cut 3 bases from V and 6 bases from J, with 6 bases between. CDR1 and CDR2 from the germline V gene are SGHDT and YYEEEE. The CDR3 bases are TGTGCCAGCAGCTCCAACTCCGGGGAGCTGTTTTTT. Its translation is CASSSNSGELFF.

The CDR3 DNA is TGTGCCAGCAGAGGACAGCTCTACGAGCAGTACTTC. This encodes CASRGQLYEQYF. The V gene is TRBV28, the J gene TRBJ2-7; TRBD1 is a possible D gene (6 bases). The CDR3 is 12 amino acids. Looked up from germline, CDR1 is MDHEN and CDR2 is SYDVKM. V lost 6 bases to trimming and J lost 3 bases, with 9 bases between them. The full variable domain, with the rest looked up from reference TRBV28 and TRBJ2-7, is DVKVTQSSRYLVKRTGEKVFLECVQDMDHENMFWYRQDPGLGLRLIYFSYDVKMKEKGDIPEGYSVSREKKERFSLILESASTNQTSMYLCASRGQLYEQYFGPGTRLTVT.

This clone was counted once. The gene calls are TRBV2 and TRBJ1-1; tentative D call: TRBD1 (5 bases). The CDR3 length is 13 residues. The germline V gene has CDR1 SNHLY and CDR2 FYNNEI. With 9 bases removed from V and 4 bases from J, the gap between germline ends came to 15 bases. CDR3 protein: CASFEGASTEAFF. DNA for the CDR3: TGTGCCAGTTTCGAAGGGGCGAGCACTGAAGCTTTCTTT.

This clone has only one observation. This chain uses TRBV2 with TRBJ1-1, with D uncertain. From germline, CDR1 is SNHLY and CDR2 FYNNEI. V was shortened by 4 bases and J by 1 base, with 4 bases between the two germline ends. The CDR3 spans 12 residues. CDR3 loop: CASSVENTEAFF. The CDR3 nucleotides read TGTGCCAGCAGTGTTGAGAACACTGAAGCTTTCTTT.

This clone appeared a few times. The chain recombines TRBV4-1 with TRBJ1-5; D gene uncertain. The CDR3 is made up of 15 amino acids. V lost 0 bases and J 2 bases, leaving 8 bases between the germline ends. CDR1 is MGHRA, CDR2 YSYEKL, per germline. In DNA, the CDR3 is TGCGCCAGCAGCCAAGAGCATAGGGGCAATCAGCCCCAGCATTTT. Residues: CASSQEHRGNQPQHF.

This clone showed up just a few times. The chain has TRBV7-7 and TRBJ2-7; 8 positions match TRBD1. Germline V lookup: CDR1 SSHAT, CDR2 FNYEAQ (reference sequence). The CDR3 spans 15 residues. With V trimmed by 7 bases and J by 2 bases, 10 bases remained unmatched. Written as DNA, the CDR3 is TGTGCCAGCATTCCCCGGGACAGGCCAACCTACGAGCAGTACTTC. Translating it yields CASIPRDRPTYEQYF.

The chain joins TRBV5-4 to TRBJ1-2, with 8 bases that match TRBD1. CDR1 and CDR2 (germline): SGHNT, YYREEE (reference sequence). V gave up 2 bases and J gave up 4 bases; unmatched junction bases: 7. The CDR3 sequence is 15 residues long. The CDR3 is CASSLQGDSLYGYTF. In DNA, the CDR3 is TGTGCCAGCAGCTTACAGGGGGACTCTCTCTATGGCTACACCTTC.

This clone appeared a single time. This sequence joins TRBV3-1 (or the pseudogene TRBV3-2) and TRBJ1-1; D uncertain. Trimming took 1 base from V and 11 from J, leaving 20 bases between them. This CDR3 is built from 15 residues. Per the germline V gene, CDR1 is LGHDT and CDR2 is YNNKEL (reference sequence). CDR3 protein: CASSQVFGRGSGAFF. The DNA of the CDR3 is TGTGCCAGCAGCCAAGTTTTCGGACGGGGAAGTGGGGCTTTCTTT.